This TCR beta chain originates from a study of T cells in Graves' hyperthyroidism and ophthalmopathy. Broader study findings: A model of 13 V-J pairs discriminated ophthalmopathy from stable hyperthyroidism. Ophthalmopathy prediction by the model preceded onset by a median 6.5 months.

RNA transcripts yielded amplified TCR beta CDR3 regions. Using the HTBI primer set, a first-round RT-PCR was run on the TCR CDR3. Each CDR3 protein is one row after TCRdb ran MiXCR on the multiplex PCR reads. The sample carries 90,000 to 120,000 distinct CDR3 sequences, approximately 15% recorded once. Germline loops: CDR1 MNHEY, CDR2 SMNVEV (reference sequence). V was cut by 3 bases and J by 4 bases, with 8 bases left in between. This CDR3 is 13 amino acids long. Over 18 months, lack of ophthalmopathy progression marked Graves' hyperthyroidism as stable. An approximately 10 ml volume of fresh peripheral blood provided the PBMCs. This clonotype was detected many times. Its antigen is not identified.

Source material: blood. The sequence came from a woman aged 45-60 years with Graves' hyperthyroidism. The chain links TRBV27 to TRBJ2-3; D possibly corresponds to TRBD2 (6 bases). CDR3 protein: CASSFGGADTQYF. The CDR3 DNA sequence: TGTGCCAGCAGTTTTGGCGGGGCAGATACGCAGTATTTT.